Sequencing of this TCR beta chain was carried out in a study of blood T cell repertoires in COVID-19. Study background: PBMCs, B-cell-depleted T cells, or T cells provided the cDNA or gDNA that made up the material.

V was pared by 5 bases and J by 2 bases, with 9 bases between. Looked up from germline, CDR1 is MNHEY and CDR2 is SVGAGI. The CDR3 consists of 13 residues. Original methodology: Counts of nucleated cells, estimated from reference gene primer amplification, were obtained. Measured with immunoSEQ multiplex PCR; TCRdb has only the in-frame clones, and not every one. The V and J calls and the clone size are those of that table, but D and trimming were determined from the DNA. The sample lists fewer than 15,000 clones, more than 75% occurring once. Sequences were obtained from peripheral blood. The receptor was derived from a human donor in a cohort sampled during active COVID-19. This sequence joins TRBV6-5 and TRBJ1-2; unclear D gene. CDR3 residues: CASSPDTNYGYTF. CDR3 bases: TGTGCCAGCAGTCCAGACACCAACTATGGCTACACCTTC.